This T cell receptor (beta chain) was identified in a study of HIV-infected patients and healthy controls. Roughly three months, about 14 weeks, into antiretroviral therapy, follow-up blood was collected. No cell fractionation was done, so the repertoire covers all unsorted peripheral blood T cells. The germline V and J ends were trimmed by 3 bases and 8 bases, with 16 bases remaining between them. Per the germline V gene, CDR1 is DFQATT and CDR2 is SNEGSKA (reference sequence). This CDR3 spans 13 amino acids. Reverse transcription used roughly 480 ng RNA and constant-region primers for alpha and beta. Alpha and beta chain libraries were made separately by chain-specific third strand synthesis with multiplexing indices. A single primer pair per chain amplified all rearrangements, with per-molecule barcodes. A 23-cycle PCR with P5s and P7 primers followed a short adapter-adding first PCR. Using its own MiXCR run on the 5' RACE reads, TCRdb lists one record per CDR3 protein. The data show some 8,600 distinct CDR3 sequences, around 8% seen once.

The source of this sequence is an adult with HIV infection. The sequencing used blood, collected during antiretroviral therapy. The chain has TRBV20-1 and TRBJ1-1; D is uncertain. CDR3 in DNA: TGCAGTGCTAGTGTCCCGCCGACCGGGGAAGCTTTCTTT. Translated, it gives CSASVPPTGEAFF.